The entry below describes one T cell receptor (beta chain). This record belongs to a study of blood T cell repertoires in COVID-19. About the research overall: Samples came from the United States, Italy and Spain, spanning acute and convalescent COVID-19.

This study enrolled people aged about 18 to 100 from approximately 24 US geographic areas. Recovered status in Cohort 3 required two negative PCRs, clearance, or symptom resolution. Original data processing: By means of reference gene primer amplification, nucleated cell counts were estimated. Sequencing was performed with immunoSEQ multiplex PCR; in TCRdb, only in-frame clones are kept and a portion is missing. Clone size and V and J calls were adopted from that table, with D and trimming inferred from the DNA. The sample records 200,000 to 250,000 clones, 70% to 90% being singletons. CDR3 size: 20 residues. V was clipped by 1 base and J by 0 bases; unmatched bases: 15. From germline, CDR1 is LNHDA and CDR2 SQIVND (reference sequence).

This rearrangement joins TRBV19 to TRBJ2-3; the match to TRBD2 covers 8 bases. This TCR was sampled from a man aged 25 to 45 who had recovered from COVID-19. The sequenced sample was PBMCs or T cells enriched from blood (not recorded which). The CDR3 region has the DNA TGTGCCAGTAGTATAGGAGGTGTTGCGGGAGGTCATCCTAGCACAGATACGCAGTATTTT. The encoded protein is CASSIGGVAGGHPSTDTQYF.